This T cell receptor (beta chain) was documented in a study of shared clonotypes between healthy human individuals. General study points: Rarefaction showed that sequencing of sorted subsets was incomplete (despite large depth). On the whole, naive subsets had larger estimated richness than memory subsets had.

Notes on this clone: Antigen unknown.

The study separated CD4+ cells into CD45RA+ naive and CD45RA-negative memory subsets. Germline V CDR1 and CDR2: SGHTA, FQGNSA. The CDR3 covers 14 residues. J was trimmed by 10 bases and V by 1 base; bases with no gene match: 6. The protocol was immunoSEQ multiplex PCR, while the TCRdb copy is restricted to in-frame clones and leaves out a portion. The table has approximately 1.1 million clones, about 84% seen once. The chain carries TRBV7-2 and TRBJ1-5; 8 bases are shared with TRBD1. The specimen was memory CD4+ T cells from PBMCs. The subset: CD45RA-negative fraction. This clonotype was sampled from a man between 18 and 29 years old in good health. Some clones in this sample may be carry-over from other donors' samples. The CDR3 nucleotides are TGTGCCAGCAGCTTAGGGACAGGGATTCCACCCCAGCATTTT. Protein sequence: CASSLGTGIPPQHF.